This T cell receptor beta chain originates from a study of siplizumab effects on memory and regulatory T cells. CDR1 is WNHNN and CDR2 is SYGVQD in the germline V gene (reference sequence). With 0 bases removed from V and 2 bases from J, the gap between germline ends came to 9 bases. This CDR3 is built from 15 residues. Points on this clone: Its antigen is unidentified.

Study observations and caveats: The naive T cell population seemed more diverse than memory cells and seemed a major contributor to the alloresponse. Suppressive capability of dividing Tregs from siplizumab cultures went unverified. Versus around 25% in controls, the mappable alloreactive CD4+ clones averaged roughly 69% Treg-derived with siplizumab. Naive or memory phenotype was unassignable for roughly 75-96% of proliferating CD4+ or CD8+ clones.

The table came from immunoSEQ multiplex PCR; TCRdb's copy has only in-frame clones and leaves some out. The sample lists around 100,000 clones, about 94% seen once, with roughly 1.1% in the top ten. The receptor was isolated from a human donor in good health. The V and J genes are TRBV10-1 and TRBJ2-3, with D unclear. Sequenced material: CD4+ T cells sorted from blood. The DNA of the CDR3 is TGCGCCAGCAGTGAGTCCCGACACTACACAGATACGCAGTATTTT. It is translated as CASSESRHYTDTQYF.